The 16 T cell receptor beta chains in this list originate from one sample, sequenced in a study of neurological immune-mediated disorders. MiXCR, run by TCRdb on the 5' RACE reads, gives a single entry per CDR3 protein. The table shows roughly 13,000 distinct CDR3 sequences, with approximately 7% occurring only once. The sample comprised CD8+ T cells from blood. Receptor source: a woman aged 35 to 49 in good health.

In its sample, this clonotype was seen many times. The V gene is TRBV12-3 or TRBV12-4, the J gene TRBJ2-7, with 7 bases matching TRBD2. The CDR3 is made up of 16 amino acids. J gave up 2 bases and V 0 bases, and 7 bases lay outside the gene matches. CDR3 in amino acids: CASSLARGGRPYEQYF. The DNA for the CDR3 is TGTGCCAGCAGTTTAGCGCGGGGAGGGAGGCCCTACGAGCAGTACTTC.

This clonotype was counted many times. The DNA for the CDR3 is TGTGCCAGCAGTTTATCGGGGAATGAGCAGTTCTTC. Its protein is CASSLSGNEQFF. This chain joins TRBV12-3 or TRBV12-4 and TRBJ2-1; weak D call: TRBD2 (5 bases). V was pared by 2 bases and J by 7 bases, with 6 bases between. CDR3 length equals 12 residues.

This clonotype has ten or more counts. The V and J genes are TRBV28 and TRBJ1-2, with TRBD1 matching over 8 bases. Germline CDR1 MDHEN, CDR2 SYDVKM. Trimming cost V 5 bases and J 2 bases; bases outside gene matches: 7. The CDR3 length is 15 residues. In DNA form, the CDR3 reads TGTGCCAGCAGTCTATCCAGGGGGCTAAACTATGGCTACACCTTC. This translates into CASSLSRGLNYGYTF.

This clonotype was seen at least ten times. The chain is built from TRBV5-1 and TRBJ2-5, with D unclear. Trimming left V 1 base short and J 5 bases short, with 9 bases between. The CDR3 extends over 13 amino acids. CDR1 and CDR2 from the germline V gene are SGHRS and YFSETQ. CDR3 sequence reads: CASSLTVDETQYF. Here the CDR3 DNA reads TGCGCCAGCAGCTTGACTGTTGACGAGACCCAGTACTTC.

This clonotype was picked up many times. V and J are TRBV7-9 and TRBJ2-7; D remains ambiguous. The CDR3 totals 12 residues. V was trimmed by 5 bases and J by 0 bases, leaving 5 bases between them. Looked up from germline, CDR1 is SEHNR and CDR2 is FQNEAQ (reference sequence). CDR3 coding DNA: TGTGCCAGCAGCGCACCCTCCTACGAGCAGTACTTC. Its translation: CASSAPSYEQYF. Combining the CDR3 with reference TRBV7-9 and TRBJ2-7 gives the whole variable domain DTGVSQNPRHKITKRGQNVTFRCDPISEHNRLYWYRQTLGQGPEFLTYFQNEAQLEKSRLLSDRFSAERPKGSFSTLEIQRTEQGDSAMYLCASSAPSYEQYFGPGTRLTVT.

In its sample, this clonotype was seen many times. This chain connects TRBV7-8 to TRBJ2-7; D is possibly TRBD2 (6 bases). Germline assignment: CDR1 SGHVS and CDR2 FQNEAQ. Trimming cost V 2 bases and J 7 bases, with 9 bases left between them. The CDR3 totals 12 residues. The CDR3: CASSLRGREQYF. CDR3 DNA sequence: TGTGCCAGCAGCTTACGGGGGAGGGAGCAGTACTTC.

This clonotype came up many times. This chain links TRBV5-1 with TRBJ2-3; 7 bases map to TRBD2. V trimming: 2 bases; J trimming: 4 bases; junction bases outside the gene matches: 7. This CDR3 comprises 15 residues. Germline loops: CDR1 SGHRS, CDR2 YFSETQ. CDR3 DNA sequence: TGCGCCAGCAGCTTAAGGCTAGCGGCCCCAGATACGCAGTATTTT. Residues: CASSLRLAAPDTQYF.

By its share, this clonotype is medium-sized. The chain couples TRBV7-8 to TRBJ1-2; the match to TRBD1 covers 9 bases. This CDR3 has 15 residues. V dropped 3 bases and J dropped 8; count of bases not matched to a gene: 10. From germline, CDR1 is SGHVS and CDR2 FQNEAQ. The CDR3 nucleotides are TGTGCCAGCAGCTTCTGGACAGGGGATCACTCGGGCTACACCTTC. This encodes CASSFWTGDHSGYTF.

This clonotype came up many times. The V gene is TRBV20-1, the J gene TRBJ2-1, with 13 bases matching TRBD2. V was pared by 0 bases and J by 0 bases, with 8 bases of the junction left unmatched. The CDR3 has 19 residues. Per germline, CDR1 DFQATT and CDR2 SNEGSKA (reference sequence). The CDR3 region has the DNA TGCAGTGCTAGAGATTTGGGGACTAGCGGGATACACTCCTACAATGAGCAGTTCTTC. Residues: CSARDLGTSGIHSYNEQFF.

In this sample, this clonotype turned up many times. The rearrangement joins TRBV5-1 to TRBJ2-1, with TRBD2 as a possible D gene (5 bases). Trimming left V 4 bases short and J 6 bases short, with 11 bases between. Germline loops: CDR1 SGHRS, CDR2 YFSETQ. This CDR3 comprises 13 residues. The CDR3 loop is CASSLDSLNEQFF. CDR3 in DNA: TGCGCCAGCAGCCTGGACTCCCTCAATGAGCAGTTCTTC.

Ten or more counts support this clonotype. The gene calls are TRBV5-1 and TRBJ2-6; D is unclear. There are 17 residues in the CDR3. Germline V lookup: CDR1 SGHRS, CDR2 YFSETQ. The V end lost 1 base, the J end lost 2 bases, and 13 bases lay between the germline ends. The CDR3 coding sequence is TGCGCCAGCAGCTTGTCGCCCAACAAGGCTGGGGCCAACGTCCTGACTTTC. Protein: CASSLSPNKAGANVLTF.

This clonotype was seen repeatedly, ten times or more. The chain couples TRBV20-1 to TRBJ2-3, with 10 nucleotides matching TRBD2. CDR3 length: 16 amino acids. Germline values: CDR1 DFQATT, CDR2 SNEGSKA (reference sequence). V lost 3 bases to trimming and J lost 1 base; unmatched junction nucleotides: 7. The CDR3 here is CSASAGLAFGTDTQYF. The CDR3 DNA follows: TGCAGTGCTAGTGCGGGACTAGCGTTCGGCACAGATACGCAGTATTTT.

This clonotype was detected many times. The gene calls are TRBV10-3 and TRBJ2-5, with D tentatively TRBD2 (6 bases). The V and J ends lost 6 bases and 3 bases respectively, with 11 bases between them. CDR1 is ENHRY and CDR2 is SYGVKD in the germline V gene. The CDR3 has 13 residues. The CDR3 DNA follows: TGTGCCATCAGGGGGGAGGATGAAGAGACCCAGTACTTC. Amino acids: CAIRGEDEETQYF.

This clonotype occurred many times. V gene TRBV5-1 combines with J gene TRBJ1-1, with a weak D call TRBD1 (5 bases). The germline gives CDR1 SGHRS, CDR2 YFSETQ. CDR3 length: 11 amino acids. V was cut by 0 bases and J by 8 bases, with 5 bases left in between. The chain's CDR3 is CASSLGGEAFF. Written as DNA, the CDR3 is TGCGCCAGCAGCTTGGGGGGCGAAGCTTTCTTT.

This clonotype was seen repeatedly, ten times or more. The J gene is TRBJ2-3, the V gene TRBV12-3 or TRBV12-4; D gene uncertain. The V and J ends lost 1 base and 0 bases respectively, with 5 bases between them. The CDR3 extends over 14 amino acids. This CDR3 reads CASSLGPSTDTQYF. In DNA, the CDR3 is TGTGCCAGCAGTTTAGGACCTAGCACAGATACGCAGTATTTT.

This clonotype was seen ten or more times. The chain joins TRBV2 to TRBJ2-5, with 10 bases aligning to TRBD2. CDR3 length: 15 residues. The germline V gene encodes CDR1 SNHLY and CDR2 FYNNEI. The J segment lost 4 bases and the V segment lost 7 bases, leaving 9 bases of the junction unmatched. CDR3 bases: TGTGCCAGCAAAGACGGGCTAGCGGGAGTAGAGACCCAGTACTTC. Translated: CASKDGLAGVETQYF. Together with reference TRBV2 and TRBJ2-5, the CDR3 gives the full variable domain: EPEVTQTPSHQVTQMGQEVILRCVPISNHLYFYWYRQILGQKVEFLVSFYNNEISEKSEIFDDQFSVERPDGSNFTLKIRSTKLEDSAMYFCASKDGLAGVETQYFGPGTRLLVL.